The TCR beta chain under discussion was sequenced for a study of cytomegalovirus exposure and HLA in healthy donors. At the level of the study: Most genotyped donors, about four fifths of some 400, had Caucasian-associated genetic ancestry. Study-wide results and limits: In a later analysis, TCR beta V- and J-gene trimming showed a link to a missense DCLRE1C variant. An ancestry cluster, one associated with Asian ancestry, reportedly showed fewer N-insertions than the approximately 650-donor mean in a later analysis. Researchers reported that three CMV-associated chains were confirmed in vitro as CMV antigen-specific.

For this clone: Antigen: not known.

Germline V gene sequence: CDR1 SEHNR, CDR2 FQNEAQ (reference sequence). The CDR3 runs to 14 residues. V lost 6 bases and J lost 0, with 10 bases in between. PCR employed 60 Vbeta and 13 Jbeta primers. Data came from immunoSEQ multiplex PCR; TCRdb stores just in-frame clones and leaves some out. The table shows approximately 90,000 clones, with about 80% occurring only once. This TCR was recovered from a male donor in good health and CMV-seronegative. Sample: PBMCs. The V call is TRBV7-9, the J call TRBJ2-3, with D unresolved. The CDR3 here is CASSSGLSTDTQYF. The CDR3 coding sequence is TGTGCCAGCAGTTCCGGGTTGAGCACAGATACGCAGTATTTT.